These 27 T cell receptor beta chains came from one sample sequenced in a study of early T cells in non-severe SARS-CoV-2 infection. MiXCR was run by TCRdb on the 5' RACE reads, yielding one entry per CDR3 protein. Among 50,000 or so distinct CDR3 sequences listed, around 5.2% were seen once. The sample consisted of whole blood. All receptors derive from an adult who was a healthcare worker with PCR-confirmed SARS-CoV-2 infection or an uninfected control (not recorded which).

This clonotype occurred many times. This rearrangement joins TRBV18 to TRBJ2-5; 10 bases are shared with TRBD2. J lost 4 bases, V lost 5 bases, and 7 bases had no gene match. The CDR3 loop spans 15 amino acids. The germline V gene has CDR1 KGHSH and CDR2 LQKENI. DNA for the CDR3: TGTGCCAGCTCATCCAGCGGGGGGGCCGGAGAGACCCAGTACTTC. This encodes CASSSSGGAGETQYF.

This clonotype was recorded many times. The chain recombines TRBV3-1 with TRBJ2-5; tentative D call: TRBD2 (6 bases). The CDR3 is made up of 14 amino acids. Germline-derived CDR1 and CDR2 are LGHDT and YNNKEL (reference sequence). The V and J ends lost 10 bases and 7 bases respectively, with 22 bases between them. The CDR3 reads CATNGAAWRGTQYF. CDR3 sequence (DNA): TGTGCCACTAACGGAGCGGCGTGGCGGGGGACCCAGTACTTC.

This clonotype occurred many times. The chain carries TRBV20-1 and TRBJ1-2; 12 bases are a match to TRBD1. The CDR3 has 17 residues. Germline V CDR1 and CDR2: DFQATT, SNEGSKA (reference sequence). J was trimmed by 3 bases and V by 0 bases; bases with no gene match: 8. Here the CDR3 reads CSARDKGQGAADYGYTF. As DNA, the CDR3 is TGCAGTGCTAGAGATAAGGGACAGGGGGCGGCCGACTATGGCTACACCTTC.

This chain uses TRBV18 with TRBJ1-5; weak D call: TRBD1 (5 bases). V lost 3 bases to trimming and J lost 2 bases, with 11 bases between them. There are 15 residues in the CDR3. Germline V gene lookup returns CDR1 KGHSH and CDR2 LQKENI. CDR3 sequence (DNA): TGTGCCAGCTCACCTAACGGGGGTGGCAATCAGCCCCAGCATTTT. This codes for CASSPNGGGNQPQHF.

Sample share makes this clonotype medium-sized (0.01 to 0.1%). The chain links TRBV5-5 to TRBJ2-2; D is unresolved. CDR1 is SGHKS, CDR2 YYEKEE, per germline (reference sequence). Trimming removed 3 bases at V and 0 bases at J, with 12 bases between. There are 16 residues in the CDR3. The CDR3 region is CASSSLATANTGELFF. CDR3 bases: TGTGCCAGCAGCTCCCTGGCGACCGCGAACACCGGGGAGCTGTTTTTT. Complete variable domain (other parts from reference TRBV5-5 and TRBJ2-2): DAGVTQSPTHLIKTRGQQVTLRCSPISGHKSVSWYQQVLGQGPQFIFQYYEKEERGRGNFPDRFSARQFPNYSSELNVNALLLGDSALYLCASSSLATANTGELFFGEGSRLTVL.

This clonotype was seen only a few times. The chain combines TRBV5-1 with TRBJ2-7; TRBD2 agrees at 12 bases. Trimming took 0 bases from V and 3 from J; bases not matched to a gene: 4. Germline lookup yields CDR1 SGHRS and CDR2 YFSETQ. The CDR3 totals 16 residues. CDR3 sequence (DNA): TGCGCCAGCAGCTTGGGGCTAGCGGGAGGGTACTACGAGCAGTACTTC. Protein sequence: CASSLGLAGGYYEQYF.

Concerning this clonotype: A single base separates this from a much larger clone, so it may be a read error. This chain links TRBV6-5 with TRBJ2-7; 7 bases agree with TRBD1. Looked up from germline, CDR1 is MNHEY and CDR2 is SVGAGI. The CDR3 covers 12 residues. The CDR3 DNA reads TGTGTCAGCAGCCCCACAGGGGTTCTTGTGTACTTC. It specifies CVSSPTGVLVYF.

The chain recombines TRBV5-1 with TRBJ2-1; a weak D match, TRBD2 (6 bases). Germline assignment: CDR1 SGHRS and CDR2 YFSETQ. Trimming pared 0 bases from V and 2 bases from J, leaving 9 bases between. CDR3 length equals 15 residues. The CDR3 nucleotides are TGCGCCAGCAGCTTGGCGAGCGGGCCCTACAATGAGCAGTTCTTC. It specifies CASSLASGPYNEQFF.

This clonotype was counted many times. This chain joins TRBV7-9 and TRBJ1-5, with TRBD1 as a possible D gene (6 bases). The V end was cut by 4 bases, the J end by 3 bases, with 13 bases between. This CDR3 contains 15 residues. In germline, CDR1 is SEHNR, CDR2 FQNEAQ (reference sequence). The DNA of the CDR3 is TGTGCCAGCAGCTCGACAACAGGGAACAATCAGCCCCAGCATTTT. Residues: CASSSTTGNNQPQHF.

This clonotype was counted ten times or more. The chain recombines TRBV7-2 with TRBJ2-7; 8 bases agree with TRBD1. J lost 0 bases, V lost 6 bases, and 7 bases had no gene match. This CDR3 region has 15 residues. Germline V gives CDR1 SGHTA, CDR2 FQGNSA. CDR3 protein: CASRRTGTGSYEQYF. Here the CDR3 DNA reads TGTGCCAGCAGAAGAACCGGGACAGGCTCCTACGAGCAGTACTTC.

This clonotype was seen ten or more times. The chain uses TRBV19 and TRBJ1-1; tentative D call: TRBD1 (5 bases). V lost 9 bases, J lost 2 bases, and 22 bases lay in between. Germline CDR1 is LNHDA and CDR2 is SQIVND (reference sequence). The length of the CDR3 is 16 residues. CDR3 DNA sequence: TGTGCCAGCACGAAGCTCCCGGGGCAGGGTAACACTGAAGCTTTCTTT. This codes for CASTKLPGQGNTEAFF.

This clonotype showed up many times. V gene TRBV30 combines with J gene TRBJ1-5, with D perhaps TRBD1 (5 bases). CDR1 GTSNPN and CDR2 SVGIG come from the germline V gene (reference sequence). V was trimmed by 2 bases and J by 0 bases, leaving 11 bases between them. The CDR3 spans 15 residues. The CDR3 nucleotides are TGTGCCTGGAGTAGAGGGGTGGATAGCAATCAGCCCCAGCATTTT. Protein sequence: CAWSRGVDSNQPQHF.

This clonotype has at least ten counts. The rearrangement links TRBV29-1 to TRBJ1-1; no clear D. V dropped 6 bases and J dropped 2 bases, with 10 bases sitting between them. The CDR3 is 12 amino acids. Germline V CDR1 and CDR2: SQVTM, ANQGSEA. The CDR3 sequence: CSVGGPNTEAFF. CDR3 nucleotides: TGCAGCGTGGGCGGACCCAACACTGAAGCTTTCTTT.

In its sample, this clonotype was seen many times. This chain connects TRBV6-1 to TRBJ2-7, with D maybe TRBD1 (6 bases). The germline CDR1 and CDR2 sequences are MNHNS and SASEGT. This CDR3 region has 11 residues. V was clipped by 8 bases and J by 3 bases, with 8 bases between them. This CDR3 reads CASDRNYEQYF. The CDR3 nucleotides are TGTGCCAGCGACAGGAACTACGAGCAGTACTTC.

This clonotype was observed at least ten times. The chain couples TRBV19 to TRBJ1-5, with no clear D. V was pared by 3 bases and J by 8 bases, with 20 bases between. Germline CDR1 reads LNHDA; CDR2 reads SQIVND (reference sequence). CDR3 length equals 16 residues. CDR3 amino acids: CASSILSEVAEEPQHF. Written as DNA, the CDR3 is TGTGCCAGTAGTATCTTGTCGGAGGTCGCGGAAGAGCCCCAGCATTTT.

This clonotype was observed a handful of times. This chain links TRBV7-9 with TRBJ1-4; possible D gene TRBD1, 5 bases. Deletions cut 5 bases from V and 10 bases from J, with 23 bases between. Per the germline V gene, CDR1 is SEHNR and CDR2 is FQNEAQ (reference sequence). The CDR3 runs to 16 residues. This CDR3 reads CASSHPYRGLTPKLFF. Written as DNA, the CDR3 is TGTGCCAGCAGCCATCCTTATAGGGGCCTGACCCCAAAACTGTTTTTT.

This clonotype was seen many times. The V call is TRBV4-3, the J call TRBJ2-2; D not resolved. Germline loops: CDR1 LGHNA, CDR2 YSLEER. The CDR3 runs to 14 residues. V lost 0 bases and J 7 bases, leaving 9 bases between the germline ends. CDR3 loop: CASSQEGNGGELFF. The CDR3, as DNA: TGCGCCAGCAGCCAAGAAGGGAACGGCGGGGAGCTGTTTTTT.

This clonotype was observed a few times. The chain carries TRBV9 and TRBJ2-2; TRBD1 agrees at 12 bases. Germline CDR1 and CDR2: SGDLS and YYNGEE. The V segment lost 0 bases and the J segment 7 bases; nucleotides outside the gene matches: 4. The CDR3 is 16 residues long. The CDR3 DNA follows: TGTGCCAGCAGCGTAGAAGGGACAGGGGGCAACGGGGAGCTGTTTTTT. It codes for CASSVEGTGGNGELFF.

This clonotype was picked up a small number of times. The V and J genes are TRBV20-1 and TRBJ1-5, with D uncertain. Germline CDR1 and CDR2: DFQATT and SNEGSKA (reference sequence). The CDR3 is 13 amino acids. Trimming took 3 bases from V and 4 from J, leaving 10 bases between them. The CDR3 DNA sequence: TGCAGTGCTAGCGGCAGCCTTAATCAGCCCCAGCATTTT. It yields the protein CSASGSLNQPQHF.

In this sample, this clonotype turned up many times. The V gene is TRBV2, the J gene TRBJ1-4; TRBD1 agrees at 8 bases. This CDR3 region has 13 residues. Trimming removed 8 bases from V and 7 bases from J; junction bases left unmatched: 6. CDR1 and CDR2 from the germline V gene are SNHLY and FYNNEI. This chain's CDR3 is CASQRTGTEKLFF. CDR3 in DNA: TGTGCCAGCCAGAGGACAGGGACTGAAAAACTGTTTTTT. The full variable domain, completed using reference TRBV2 and TRBJ1-4, is EPEVTQTPSHQVTQMGQEVILRCVPISNHLYFYWYRQILGQKVEFLVSFYNNEISEKSEIFDDQFSVERPDGSNFTLKIRSTKLEDSAMYFCASQRTGTEKLFFGSGTQLSVL.

Many counts were recorded for this clonotype. V gene TRBV11-2 combines with J gene TRBJ2-1; D not certain. CDR1 and CDR2 (germline): SGHAT, FQNNGV. This CDR3 comprises 15 residues. V shed 1 base and J shed 3 bases, with 10 bases lying between them. The CDR3 DNA reads as TGTGCCAGCAGCTTAGGCTCACAGAGCTACAATGAGCAGTTCTTC. Translating gives CASSLGSQSYNEQFF.

This clonotype was counted at least ten times. The rearrangement joins TRBV27 to TRBJ2-2; no reliable D call. Germline CDR1 is MNHEY and CDR2 is SMNVEV (reference sequence). CDR3 size: 17 residues. V gave up 5 bases and J gave up 7 bases, with 23 bases separating them. CDR3 sequence reads: CASSPPRLSGGIGELFF. Here the CDR3 DNA reads TGTGCCAGCAGTCCCCCCCGCCTTTCGGGCGGTATCGGGGAGCTGTTTTTT.

A remark on this clonotype: A much more abundant neighbour one base away suggests this may be a read error. The genes are TRBV7-2 and TRBJ1-1; 8 nucleotides line up with TRBD1. Germline V lookup: CDR1 SGHTA, CDR2 FQGNSA. This CDR3 is 14 amino acids long. The CDR3 bases are TGTGTCAGCAGCCGGACAGGGTTAGACACTGAAGCTTTCTTT. Translated, it gives CVSSRTGLDTEAFF.

The table lists this clonotype with a few counts. V usage is TRBV11-2 and J usage is TRBJ2-1; unclear D gene. Trimming took 1 base from V and 3 from J, leaving 4 bases between them. Germline V gene data show CDR1 as SGHAT and CDR2 as FQNNGV. The CDR3 is 13 amino acids. DNA for the CDR3: TGTGCCAGCAGCTTAGGAGGCTACAATGAGCAGTTCTTC. Translating gives CASSLGGYNEQFF.

The chain combines TRBV12-3 or TRBV12-4 with TRBJ1-1, with unresolved D. This CDR3 is 15 amino acids long. The V end was cut by 3 bases, the J end by 0 bases, with 11 bases between. CDR3 bases: TGTGCCAGCAGTTTGGGCCGGGAATTGAACACTGAAGCTTTCTTT. Amino acids: CASSLGRELNTEAFF.

This clonotype showed up many times. V usage is TRBV27 and J usage is TRBJ1-6; D is unresolved. The CDR3 sequence is 14 residues long. CDR1 and CDR2 (germline): MNHEY, SMNVEV (reference sequence). Trimming removed 5 bases from V and 4 bases from J, with 9 bases in between. CDR3 nucleotides: TGTGCCAGCAGTGCCCTTGGTTATAATTCACCCCTCCACTTT. Translated, it gives CASSALGYNSPLHF.

In this sample, this clonotype turned up many times. The CDR3 nucleotides read TGTGCCAGCAACCTACCGGGACAAGATAATTCACCCCTCCACTTT. Protein sequence: CASNLPGQDNSPLHF. The chain couples TRBV6-5 to TRBJ1-6, with D possibly TRBD1 on 6 matching bases. V shed 7 bases and J shed 5 bases, with 15 bases lying between them. CDR3 size: 15 residues. Germline V gene lookup returns CDR1 MNHEY and CDR2 SVGAGI.